Below are 9 T cell receptor beta chains sequenced from a single sample in a study of blood T cell repertoires in COVID-19. The repertoire was sequenced with immunoSEQ multiplex PCR; TCRdb's copy has only in-frame clones and lacks some. The sample gives nearly 55,000 clones, roughly nine tenths of which show up once; around 7.2% is in the top ten. The material sequenced was peripheral blood. The receptors here all came from a woman aged 55-70 years with active or convalescent COVID-19.

The chain uses TRBV27 and TRBJ1-5, with 8 bases aligning to TRBD1. Germline loops: CDR1 MNHEY, CDR2 SMNVEV (reference sequence). The CDR3 extends over 17 amino acids. V shed 8 bases and J 2 bases; nucleotides not matched to a gene: 14. This CDR3 reads CASRQRAGGIGNQPQHF. The CDR3 DNA follows: TGTGCCAGCCGCCAAAGGGCAGGGGGCATCGGCAATCAGCCCCAGCATTTT.

The chain joins TRBV10-3 to TRBJ1-5; 8 bases map to TRBD1. CDR1 is ENHRY, CDR2 SYGVKD, per germline. The CDR3 runs 13 residues. Losses at the gene ends were 10 bases for V and 6 bases for J; bases not matched to a gene: 8. The CDR3 loop reads CATSLDRGQPQHF. As DNA, the CDR3 is TGTGCCACCTCACTAGACAGGGGTCAGCCCCAGCATTTT.

This chain uses TRBV3-1 (or the pseudogene TRBV3-2) with TRBJ2-6, with TRBD2 as a possible D gene (6 bases). From germline, CDR1 is LGHDT and CDR2 YNNKEL (reference sequence). There are 19 residues in the CDR3. Trimming cost V 4 bases and J 1 base, with 20 bases left between them. The CDR3 spells CASSPRARGVLSGANVLTF. The CDR3 region has the DNA TGTGCCAGCAGCCCTCGCGCACGCGGGGTGCTTTCTGGGGCCAACGTCCTGACTTTC.

V and J are TRBV5-4 and TRBJ1-4, with D possibly matching TRBD1 (5 bases). V gave up 0 bases and J gave up 7 bases, with 10 bases separating them. Germline-derived CDR1 and CDR2 are SGHNT and YYREEE (reference sequence). The CDR3 covers 14 residues. The CDR3 loop is CASSLEGRGEKLFF. CDR3 DNA: TGTGCCAGCAGCTTGGAGGGAAGGGGTGAAAAACTGTTTTTT. Full variable domain (missing parts from reference TRBV5-4 and TRBJ1-4): ETGVTQSPTHLIKTRGQQVTLRCSSQSGHNTVSWYQQALGQGPQFIFQYYREEENGRGNFPPRFSGLQFPNYSSELNVNALELDDSALYLCASSLEGRGEKLFFGSGTQLSVL.

V usage is TRBV29-1 and J usage is TRBJ2-3; 7 bases line up with TRBD2. V was pared by 2 bases and J by 4 bases, with 9 bases of the junction left unmatched. CDR1 SQVTM and CDR2 ANQGSEA come from the germline V gene. This CDR3 comprises 15 residues. This chain's CDR3 is CSVEIGSGSPDTQYF. CDR3 sequence (DNA): TGCAGCGTTGAAATAGGTAGCGGGTCACCAGATACGCAGTATTTT.

The chain's CDR3 is CASSLSGDYEQYF. The CDR3 nucleotides are TGCGCCAGCAGCTTGTCAGGGGACTACGAGCAGTACTTC. V gene TRBV5-1 combines with J gene TRBJ2-7; tentative D call: TRBD1 (6 bases). The CDR3 consists of 13 residues. V was trimmed by 1 base and J by 3 bases, leaving 8 bases between them. Germline V gene sequence: CDR1 SGHRS, CDR2 YFSETQ. Using reference TRBV5-1 and TRBJ2-7 for the parts outside the CDR3, the full variable domain is KAGVTQTPRYLIKTRGQQVTLSCSPISGHRSVSWYQQTPGQGLQFLFEYFSETQRNKGNFPGRFSGRQFSNSRSEMNVSTLELGDSALYLCASSLSGDYEQYFGPGTRLTVT.

The V call is TRBV19, the J call TRBJ1-1; D is undetermined. Per germline, CDR1 LNHDA and CDR2 SQIVND (reference sequence). Trimming removed 7 bases at V and 1 base at J, with 16 bases between. This CDR3 spans 15 amino acids. CDR3: CASTQIGETNTEAFF. CDR3 nucleotide sequence: TGTGCCAGTACCCAGATCGGAGAGACGAACACTGAAGCTTTCTTT.

The chain joins TRBV11-1 to TRBJ2-1; maybe TRBD2 (6 bases). The CDR3 spans 13 residues. Germline CDR1 SGHAT, CDR2 FQDESV (reference sequence). Deletions cut 0 bases from V and 8 bases from J, with 8 bases between. As DNA, the CDR3 is TGTGCCAGCAGCTTAGCGGGGGGTGATGAGCAGTTCTTC. Amino acids: CASSLAGGDEQFF.

V usage is TRBV7-9 and J usage is TRBJ2-7; TRBD1 might be the D (6 bases). Germline loops: CDR1 SEHNR, CDR2 FQNEAQ (reference sequence). This CDR3 comprises 13 residues. The V and J ends lost 6 bases and 2 bases respectively, with 11 bases between them. As DNA, the CDR3 is TGTGCCAGCAGTCCCAGGGGAACCTACGAGCAGTACTTC. Its protein is CASSPRGTYEQYF.